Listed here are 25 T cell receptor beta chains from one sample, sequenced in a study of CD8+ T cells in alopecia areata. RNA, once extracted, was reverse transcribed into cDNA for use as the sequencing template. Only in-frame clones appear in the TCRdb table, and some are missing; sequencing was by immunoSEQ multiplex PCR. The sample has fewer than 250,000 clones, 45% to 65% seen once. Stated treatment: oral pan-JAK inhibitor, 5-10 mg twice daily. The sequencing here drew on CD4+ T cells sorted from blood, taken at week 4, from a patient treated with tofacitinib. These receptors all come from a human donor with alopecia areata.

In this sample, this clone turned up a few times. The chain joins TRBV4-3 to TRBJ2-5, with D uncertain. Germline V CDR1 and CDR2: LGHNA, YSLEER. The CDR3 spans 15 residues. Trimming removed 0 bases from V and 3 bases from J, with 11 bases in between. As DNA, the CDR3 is TGCGCCAGCAGCCAAGATCCAACACCTAAAGAGACCCAGTACTTC. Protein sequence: CASSQDPTPKETQYF.

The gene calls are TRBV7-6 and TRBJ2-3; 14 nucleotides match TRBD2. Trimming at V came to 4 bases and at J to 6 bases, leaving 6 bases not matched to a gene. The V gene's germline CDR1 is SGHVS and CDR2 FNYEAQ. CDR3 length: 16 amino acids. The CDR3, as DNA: TGTGCCAGCAGCTCGGGACTAGCGGGAGAGGAGGATACGCAGTATTTT. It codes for CASSSGLAGEEDTQYF.

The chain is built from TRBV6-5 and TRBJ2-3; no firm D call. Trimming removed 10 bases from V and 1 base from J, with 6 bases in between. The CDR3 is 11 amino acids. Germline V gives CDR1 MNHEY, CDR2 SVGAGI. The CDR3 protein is CATVGTDTQYF. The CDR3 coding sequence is TGTGCCACCGTCGGCACAGATACGCAGTATTTT.

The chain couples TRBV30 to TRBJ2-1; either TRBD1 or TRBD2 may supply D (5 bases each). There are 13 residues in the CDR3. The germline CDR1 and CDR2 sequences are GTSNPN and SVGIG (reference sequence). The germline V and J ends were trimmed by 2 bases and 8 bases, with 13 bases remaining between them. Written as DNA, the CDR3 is TGTGCCTGGAGTAACGGGGCGTGGGATGAGCAGTTCTTC. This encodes CAWSNGAWDEQFF.

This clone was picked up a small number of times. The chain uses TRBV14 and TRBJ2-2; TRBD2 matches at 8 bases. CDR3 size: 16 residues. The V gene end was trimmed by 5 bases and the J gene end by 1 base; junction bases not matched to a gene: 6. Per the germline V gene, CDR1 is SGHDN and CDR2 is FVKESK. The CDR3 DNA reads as TGTGCCAGCAGCTTAATAGCGGGGCTGAACACCGGGGAGCTGTTTTTT. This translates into CASSLIAGLNTGELFF. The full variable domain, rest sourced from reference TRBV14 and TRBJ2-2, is EAGVTQFPSHSVIEKGQTVTLRCDPISGHDNLYWYRRVMGKEIKFLLHFVKESKQDESGMPNNRFLAERTGGTYSTLKVQPAELEDSGVYFCASSLIAGLNTGELFFGEGSRLTVL.

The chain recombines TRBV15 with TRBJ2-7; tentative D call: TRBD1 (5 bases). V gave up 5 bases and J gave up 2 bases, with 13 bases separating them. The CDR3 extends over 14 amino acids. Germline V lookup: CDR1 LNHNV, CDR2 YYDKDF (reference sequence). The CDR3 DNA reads TGTGCCACCAGCTTGGGCCAGGGCGCCTACGAGCAGTACTTC. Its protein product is CATSLGQGAYEQYF.

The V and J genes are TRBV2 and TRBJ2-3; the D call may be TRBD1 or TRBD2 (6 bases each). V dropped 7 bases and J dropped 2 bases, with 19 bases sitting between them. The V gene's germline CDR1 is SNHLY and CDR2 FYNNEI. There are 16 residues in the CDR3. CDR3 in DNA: TGTGCCAGCATCCGAGGAGGGGGAGGCCCCACAGATACGCAGTATTTT. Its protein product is CASIRGGGGPTDTQYF. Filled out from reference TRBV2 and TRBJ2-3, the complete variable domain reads EPEVTQTPSHQVTQMGQEVILRCVPISNHLYFYWYRQILGQKVEFLVSFYNNEISEKSEIFDDQFSVERPDGSNFTLKIRSTKLEDSAMYFCASIRGGGGPTDTQYFGPGTRLTVL.

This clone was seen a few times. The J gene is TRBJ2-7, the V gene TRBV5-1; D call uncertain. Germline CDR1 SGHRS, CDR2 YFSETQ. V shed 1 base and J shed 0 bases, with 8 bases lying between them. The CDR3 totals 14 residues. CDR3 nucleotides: TGCGCCAGCAGCTTGCTAGTTAACTCCTACGAGCAGTACTTC. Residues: CASSLLVNSYEQYF.

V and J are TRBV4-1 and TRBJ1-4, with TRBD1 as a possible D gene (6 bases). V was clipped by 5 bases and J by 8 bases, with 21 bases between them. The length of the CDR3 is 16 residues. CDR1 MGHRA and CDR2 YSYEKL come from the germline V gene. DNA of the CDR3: TGCGCCAGCAGCGCTAGTCCCGACCCTCAGGGGGAAAAACTGTTTTTT. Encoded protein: CASSASPDPQGEKLFF.

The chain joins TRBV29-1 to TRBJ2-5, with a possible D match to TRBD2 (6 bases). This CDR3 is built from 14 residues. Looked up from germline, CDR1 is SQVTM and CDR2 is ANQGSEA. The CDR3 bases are TGCACCGTAACCACCGGGACTTCACAAGAGACCCAGTACTTC. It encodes CTVTTGTSQETQYF.

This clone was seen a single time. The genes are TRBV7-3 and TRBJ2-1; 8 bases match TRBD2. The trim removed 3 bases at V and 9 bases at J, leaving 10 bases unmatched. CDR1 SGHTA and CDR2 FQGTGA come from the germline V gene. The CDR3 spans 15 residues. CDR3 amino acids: CASSFLSGSAGEQFF. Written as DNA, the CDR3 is TGTGCCAGCAGCTTTTTGAGCGGGAGCGCGGGTGAGCAGTTCTTC.

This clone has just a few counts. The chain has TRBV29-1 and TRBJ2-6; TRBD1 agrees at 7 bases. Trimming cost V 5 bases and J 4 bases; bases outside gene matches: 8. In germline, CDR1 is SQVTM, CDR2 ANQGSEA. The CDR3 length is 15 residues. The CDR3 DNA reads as TGCAGCGTTCAGGGGGACCGCTCAGGGGCCAACGTCCTGACTTTC. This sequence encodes CSVQGDRSGANVLTF.

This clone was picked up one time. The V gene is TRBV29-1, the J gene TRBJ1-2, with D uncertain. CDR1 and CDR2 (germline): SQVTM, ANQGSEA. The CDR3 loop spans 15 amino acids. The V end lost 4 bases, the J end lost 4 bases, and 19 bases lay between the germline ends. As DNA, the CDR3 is TGCAGCGTTGCGGGCATCTTAGGTAGTATCTATGGCTACACCTTC. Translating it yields CSVAGILGSIYGYTF.

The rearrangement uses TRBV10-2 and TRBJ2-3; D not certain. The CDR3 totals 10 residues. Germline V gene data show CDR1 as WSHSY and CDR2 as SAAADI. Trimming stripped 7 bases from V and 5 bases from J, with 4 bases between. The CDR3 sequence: CASNGDTQYF. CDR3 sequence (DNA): TGCGCCAGCAATGGAGATACGCAGTATTTT.

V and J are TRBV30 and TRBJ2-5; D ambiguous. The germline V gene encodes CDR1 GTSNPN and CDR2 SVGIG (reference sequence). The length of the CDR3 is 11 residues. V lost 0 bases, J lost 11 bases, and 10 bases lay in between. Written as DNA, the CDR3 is TGTGCCTGGAGTGTATGGGATGAGCAGTACTTC. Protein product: CAWSVWDEQYF.

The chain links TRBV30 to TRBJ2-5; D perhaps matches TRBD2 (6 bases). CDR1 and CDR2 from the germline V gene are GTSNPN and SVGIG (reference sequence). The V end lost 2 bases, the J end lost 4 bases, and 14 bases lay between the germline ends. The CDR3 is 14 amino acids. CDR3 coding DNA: TGTGCCTGGAGTTTCGGACTGGGGGGAGAGACCCAGTACTTC. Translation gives CAWSFGLGGETQYF.

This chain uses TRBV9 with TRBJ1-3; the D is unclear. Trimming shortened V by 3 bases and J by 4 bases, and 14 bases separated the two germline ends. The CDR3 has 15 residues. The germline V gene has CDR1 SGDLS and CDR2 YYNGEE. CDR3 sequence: CASSAPDGMGNTIYF. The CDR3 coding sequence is TGTGCCAGCAGCGCCCCCGATGGGATGGGAAACACCATATATTTT.

The CDR3 reads CSVSHVYGYTF. The CDR3 DNA sequence: TGCAGCGTGTCCCATGTCTATGGCTACACCTTC. This chain joins TRBV29-1 and TRBJ1-2; D ambiguous. The V gene's germline CDR1 is SQVTM and CDR2 ANQGSEA. V lost 6 bases to trimming and J lost 4 bases, with 9 bases between them. The CDR3 sequence is 11 residues long. The entire variable domain, with the rest obtained from reference TRBV29-1 and TRBJ1-2, is as follows: SAVISQKPSRDICQRGTSLTIQCQVDSQVTMMFWYRQQPGQSLTLIATANQGSEATYESGFVIDKFPISRPNLTFSTLTVSNMSPEDSSIYLCSVSHVYGYTFGSGTRLTVV.

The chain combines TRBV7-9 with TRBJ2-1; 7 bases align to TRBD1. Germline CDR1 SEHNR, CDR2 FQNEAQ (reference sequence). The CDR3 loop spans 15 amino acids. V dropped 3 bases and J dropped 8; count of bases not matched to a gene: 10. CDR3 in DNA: TGTGCCAGCAGCTTCCAAGCGACAGGGAGCGATGAGCAGTTCTTC. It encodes CASSFQATGSDEQFF. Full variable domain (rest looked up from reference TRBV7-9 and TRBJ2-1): DTGVSQNPRHKITKRGQNVTFRCDPISEHNRLYWYRQTLGQGPEFLTYFQNEAQLEKSRLLSDRFSAERPKGSFSTLEIQRTEQGDSAMYLCASSFQATGSDEQFFGPGTRLTVL.

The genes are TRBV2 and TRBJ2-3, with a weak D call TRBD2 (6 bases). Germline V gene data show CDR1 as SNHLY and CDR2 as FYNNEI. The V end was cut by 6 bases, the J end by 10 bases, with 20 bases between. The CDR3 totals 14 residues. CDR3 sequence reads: CASSLTGELHAQYF. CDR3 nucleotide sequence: TGTGCCAGCAGCCTTACGGGAGAACTTCACGCGCAGTATTTT.

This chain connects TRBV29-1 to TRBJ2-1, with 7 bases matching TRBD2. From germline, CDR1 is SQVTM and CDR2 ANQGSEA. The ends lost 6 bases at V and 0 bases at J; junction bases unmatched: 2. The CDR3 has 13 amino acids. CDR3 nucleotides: TGCAGCGTAGCGGGGCGCTCCTACAATGAGCAGTTCTTC. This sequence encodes CSVAGRSYNEQFF.

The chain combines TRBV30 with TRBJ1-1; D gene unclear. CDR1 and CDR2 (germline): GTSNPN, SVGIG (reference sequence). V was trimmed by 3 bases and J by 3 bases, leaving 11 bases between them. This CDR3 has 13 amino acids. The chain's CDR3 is CAWSQTGYTEAFF. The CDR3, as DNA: TGTGCCTGGAGCCAGACTGGTTACACTGAAGCTTTCTTT.

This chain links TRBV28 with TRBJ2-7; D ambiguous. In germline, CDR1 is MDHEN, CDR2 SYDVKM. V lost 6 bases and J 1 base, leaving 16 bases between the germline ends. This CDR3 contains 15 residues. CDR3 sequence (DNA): TGTGCCAGCAGACCGTCTCCCAAGGGTTCCTACGAGCAGTACTTC. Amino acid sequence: CASRPSPKGSYEQYF. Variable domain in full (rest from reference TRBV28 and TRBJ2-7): DVKVTQSSRYLVKRTGEKVFLECVQDMDHENMFWYRQDPGLGLRLIYFSYDVKMKEKGDIPEGYSVSREKKERFSLILESASTNQTSMYLCASRPSPKGSYEQYFGPGTRLTVT.

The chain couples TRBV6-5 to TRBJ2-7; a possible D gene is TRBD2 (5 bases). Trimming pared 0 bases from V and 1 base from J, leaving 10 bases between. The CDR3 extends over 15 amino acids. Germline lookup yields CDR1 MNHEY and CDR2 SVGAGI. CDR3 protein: CASSYSRATSYEQYF. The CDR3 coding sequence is TGTGCCAGCAGTTACTCGAGGGCTACATCCTACGAGCAGTACTTC.

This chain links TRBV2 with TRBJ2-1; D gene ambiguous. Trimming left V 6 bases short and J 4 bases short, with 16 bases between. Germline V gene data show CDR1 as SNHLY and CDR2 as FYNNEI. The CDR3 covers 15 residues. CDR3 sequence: CASRGSSSSYNEQFF. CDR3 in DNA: TGTGCCAGCAGAGGGTCCTCCTCCTCGTACAATGAGCAGTTCTTC. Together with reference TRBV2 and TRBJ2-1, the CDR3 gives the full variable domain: EPEVTQTPSHQVTQMGQEVILRCVPISNHLYFYWYRQILGQKVEFLVSFYNNEISEKSEIFDDQFSVERPDGSNFTLKIRSTKLEDSAMYFCASRGSSSSYNEQFFGPGTRLTVL.